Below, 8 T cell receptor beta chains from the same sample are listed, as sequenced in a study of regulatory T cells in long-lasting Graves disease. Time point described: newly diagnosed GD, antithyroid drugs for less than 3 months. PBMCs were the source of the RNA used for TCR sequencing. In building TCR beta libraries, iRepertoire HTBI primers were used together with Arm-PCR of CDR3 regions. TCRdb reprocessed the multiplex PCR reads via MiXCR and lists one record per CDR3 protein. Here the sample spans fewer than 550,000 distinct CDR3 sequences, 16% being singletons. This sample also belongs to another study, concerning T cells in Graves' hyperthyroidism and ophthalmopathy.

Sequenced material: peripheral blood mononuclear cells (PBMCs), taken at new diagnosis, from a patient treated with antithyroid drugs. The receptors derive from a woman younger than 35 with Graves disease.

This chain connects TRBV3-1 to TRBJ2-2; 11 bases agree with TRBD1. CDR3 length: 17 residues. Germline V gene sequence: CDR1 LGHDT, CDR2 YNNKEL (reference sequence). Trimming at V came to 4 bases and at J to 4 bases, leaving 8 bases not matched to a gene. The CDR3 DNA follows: TGTGCCAGCAGCCCCGGCCGGACAGGGGGCTTCACCGGGGAGCTGTTTTTT. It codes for CASSPGRTGGFTGELFF.

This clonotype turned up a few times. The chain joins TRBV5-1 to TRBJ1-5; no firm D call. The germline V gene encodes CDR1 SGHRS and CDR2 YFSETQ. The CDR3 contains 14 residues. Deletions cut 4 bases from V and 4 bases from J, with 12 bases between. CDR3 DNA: TGCGCCAGCAGCCCTTCCCTTGGGAATCAGCCCCAGCATTTT. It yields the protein CASSPSLGNQPQHF.

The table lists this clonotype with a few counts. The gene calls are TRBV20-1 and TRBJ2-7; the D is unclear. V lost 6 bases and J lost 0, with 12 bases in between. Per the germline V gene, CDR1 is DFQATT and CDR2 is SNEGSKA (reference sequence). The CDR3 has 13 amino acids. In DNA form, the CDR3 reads TGCAGTGCCACGGGCCGGACCTCCTACGAGCAGTACTTC. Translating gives CSATGRTSYEQYF.

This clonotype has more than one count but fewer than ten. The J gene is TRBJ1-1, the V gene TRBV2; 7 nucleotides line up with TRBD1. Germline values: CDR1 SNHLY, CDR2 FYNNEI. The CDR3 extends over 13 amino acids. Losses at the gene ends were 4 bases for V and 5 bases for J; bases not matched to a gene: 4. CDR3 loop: CASSGDRVTEAFF. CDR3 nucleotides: TGTGCCAGCAGTGGTGACAGGGTAACTGAAGCTTTCTTT.

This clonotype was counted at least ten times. The CDR3 here is CATLLAGVYNEQFF. DNA for the CDR3: TGTGCCACCTTACTAGCGGGAGTTTACAATGAGCAGTTCTTC. V gene TRBV2 combines with J gene TRBJ2-1; 11 bases align to TRBD2. Germline V gives CDR1 SNHLY, CDR2 FYNNEI. V was pared by 10 bases and J by 4 bases, with 6 bases of the junction left unmatched. The length of the CDR3 is 14 residues.

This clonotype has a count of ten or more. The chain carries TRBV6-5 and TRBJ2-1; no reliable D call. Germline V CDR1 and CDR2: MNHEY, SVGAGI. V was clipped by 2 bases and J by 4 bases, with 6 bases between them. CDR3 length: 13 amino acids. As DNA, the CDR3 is TGTGCCAGCAGTTACGGGCAGTACAATGAGCAGTTCTTC. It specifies CASSYGQYNEQFF.

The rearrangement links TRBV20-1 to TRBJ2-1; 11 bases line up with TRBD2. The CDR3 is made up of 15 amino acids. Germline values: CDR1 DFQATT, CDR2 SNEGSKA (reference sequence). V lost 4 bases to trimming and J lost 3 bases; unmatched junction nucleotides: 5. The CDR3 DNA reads TGCAGTGCTAACGTAGCGGGAGGGGGCTACAATGAGCAGTTCTTC. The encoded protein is CSANVAGGGYNEQFF.

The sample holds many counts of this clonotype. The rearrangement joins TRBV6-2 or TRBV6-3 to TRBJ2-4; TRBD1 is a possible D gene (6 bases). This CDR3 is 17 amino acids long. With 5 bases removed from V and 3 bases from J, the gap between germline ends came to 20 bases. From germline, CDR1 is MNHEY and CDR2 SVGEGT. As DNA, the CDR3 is TGTGCCAGCAGTACTCTGAAGGGGGAGAATGTCAAAAACATTCAGTACTTC. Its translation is CASSTLKGENVKNIQYF.